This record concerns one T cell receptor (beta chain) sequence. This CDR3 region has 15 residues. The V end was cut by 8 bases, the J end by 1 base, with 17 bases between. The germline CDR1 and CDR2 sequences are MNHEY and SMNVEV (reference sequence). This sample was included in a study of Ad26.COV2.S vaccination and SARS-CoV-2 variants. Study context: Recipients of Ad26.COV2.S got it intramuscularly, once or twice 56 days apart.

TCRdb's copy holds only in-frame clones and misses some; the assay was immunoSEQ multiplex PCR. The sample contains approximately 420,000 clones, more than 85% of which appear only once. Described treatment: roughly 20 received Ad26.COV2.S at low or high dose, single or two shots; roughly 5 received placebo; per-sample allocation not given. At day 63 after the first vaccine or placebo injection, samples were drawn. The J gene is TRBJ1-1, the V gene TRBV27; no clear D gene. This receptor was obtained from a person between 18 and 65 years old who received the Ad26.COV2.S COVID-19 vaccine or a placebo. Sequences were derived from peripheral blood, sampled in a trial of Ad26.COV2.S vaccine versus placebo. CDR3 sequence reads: CASHIRAAGNTEAFF. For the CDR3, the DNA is TGTGCCAGCCATATTCGGGCCGCCGGGAACACTGAAGCTTTCTTT.